A selection of T cell receptor beta chains follows, all from one sample in a study of blood T cell repertoires in COVID-19. The table came from immunoSEQ multiplex PCR; TCRdb's copy has only in-frame clones and leaves some out. The sample consists of about 200,000 clones, more than 65% of them appearing once. Sequenced material: PBMCs or T cells enriched from blood (not recorded which). The origin of the receptors is a woman aged 45 to 65 with acute COVID-19. Each CDR3 is given with its conserved first and last residue. A D gene is named only where the DNA matches it firmly. Some rows have no size entry. The others give once, few or many, or a class for an expanded clone.

abundance	v_gene	j_gene	d_gene	CDR3nt	CDR3aa
NA	TRBV12-2	TRBJ1-2	NA	TGTGCAAGTCGCTTAGTTTCTCTCCACAGGGCCCTCTCCTTATGGTATGGCTACACCTTC	CASRLVSLHRALSLWYGYTF
NA	TRBV6-5	TRBJ2-1	NA	TGTGCCAGCAGTTACTCGATAACAGCTCTTTCCGATGAGCAGTTCTTC	CASSYSITALSDEQFF
few	TRBV11-2	TRBJ2-3	NA	TGTGCCAGCAGCCAAATCGTCGGGGGTTGGGCGGATACGCAGTATTTT	CASSQIVGGWADTQYF
NA	TRBV3-1/TRBV3-2	TRBJ2-5	NA	TGTGCCAGCAGCCCCCTTACAGGTTTGGAGACCCAGTACTTC	CASSPLTGLETQYF
NA	TRBV4-2	TRBJ1-2	NA	TGTGCCAGCAGCCAAGAAAACCGGTTGGAGGGCTACACCTTC	CASSQENRLEGYTF
once	TRBV2	TRBJ2-1	TRBD1	TGTGCCAGCAGAGACAGGGGGTATTACAATGAGCAGTTCTTC	CASRDRGYYNEQFF
NA	TRBV5-1	TRBJ2-3	NA	TGCGCCAGCAGCTTGGTTTTAACAGATACGCAGTATTTT	CASSLVLTDTQYF
NA	TRBV5-1	TRBJ1-2	NA	TGCGCCAGCAGCGCCCTACAGGGAGCCCCTTATGGCTACACCTTC	CASSALQGAPYGYTF
NA	TRBV10-3	TRBJ1-5	NA	TGTGCCATCAGTGAGTCGCAGGGGTTTAGCAATCAGCCCCAGCATTTT	CAISESQGFSNQPQHF
NA	TRBV24-1	TRBJ1-6	NA	TGTGCCACCAGTGATGGCAATTCACCCCTCCACTTT	CATSDGNSPLHF
NA	TRBV5-6	TRBJ2-5	TRBD1	TGTGCCAGCAGCTTACAGGGGGGTTTGGAGACCCAGTACTTC	CASSLQGGLETQYF
NA	TRBV2	TRBJ1-1	NA	TGTGCCAGCTACGGAGGGCGGGGAACTGAAGCTTTCTTT	CASYGGRGTEAFF
NA	TRBV5-4	TRBJ1-3	NA	TGTGCCAGCAGCCTGGGGACTTTTGGATCTGGAAACACCATATATTTT	CASSLGTFGSGNTIYF
NA	TRBV2	TRBJ1-1	TRBD1	TGTGCCAGCAGAGCAGGGGGAAGTGGGAACACTGAAGCTTTCTTT	CASRAGGSGNTEAFF
NA	TRBV5-1	TRBJ1-1	NA	TGCGCCAGCAGCTGGACAGAGAACACTGAAGCTTTCTTT	CASSWTENTEAFF
NA	TRBV5-1	TRBJ2-3	NA	TGCGCCAGCAGCTTGGTTGGGGGCAGCACAGATACGCAGTATTTT	CASSLVGGSTDTQYF
NA	TRBV19	TRBJ1-1	TRBD1	TGTGCCAGTGAGACAGGGTTCGGTTCTAATGAAGCTTTCTTT	CASETGFGSNEAFF
NA	TRBV3-1/TRBV3-2	TRBJ1-2	TRBD1	TGTGCCAGCAGCTATGACAGGGGGCTCGGCTACACCTTC	CASSYDRGLGYTF
NA	TRBV19	TRBJ1-1	TRBD1	TGTGCCAGTAGTCAACCGGGACAGGGAGGGCCTGAAGCTTTCTTT	CASSQPGQGGPEAFF
NA	TRBV7-7	TRBJ2-1	NA	TGTGCTAGCAGCTTAGCGGGGACAGCCTCCTACAATGAGCAGTTCTTC	CASSLAGTASYNEQFF
NA	TRBV7-2	TRBJ2-1	TRBD2	TGTGCCAGCAGGCCAGCGGGGGTGGGAGGTGAGCAGTTCTTC	CASRPAGVGGEQFF
NA	TRBV12-5	TRBJ1-2	TRBD1	TGTTCTCTCCAGGGGGCTGAAGGCTACACCTTC	CSLQGAEGYTF
few	TRBV27	TRBJ1-2	TRBD1	TGTGCCAGCAGTTCGGACGGGACAGGGTATGGCTACACCTTC	CASSSDGTGYGYTF
NA	TRBV19	TRBJ1-1	NA	TGTGCCAGTAGTTTGGGGGGGGAGGGCACTGAAGCTTTCTTT	CASSLGGEGTEAFF
NA	TRBV10-3	TRBJ1-1	TRBD1	TGTGCCATCAGTGAGCCGGGACAGCCGAACACTGAAGCTTTCTTT	CAISEPGQPNTEAFF
NA	TRBV12-3/TRBV12-4	TRBJ1-3	NA	TGTGCCAGCAAACTCGGAAACACCATATATTTT	CASKLGNTIYF
NA	TRBV7-2	TRBJ1-4	TRBD1	TGTGCCAGCAGAGCCGCCCCGGGACAGGGGTTCGATAATGAAAAACTGTTTTTT	CASRAAPGQGFDNEKLFF
NA	TRBV7-9	TRBJ1-5	NA	TGTGCCAGCAGCTTAGTGGTTGGGGCTAGCAATCAGCCCCAGCATTTT	CASSLVVGASNQPQHF
once	TRBV6-2/TRBV6-3	TRBJ2-3	NA	TGTGCCAGCAGCCCCTTTGAAGCGGTATCAGATACGCAGTATTTT	CASSPFEAVSDTQYF
NA	TRBV9	TRBJ1-2	NA	TGTGCCAGCAGCCCAGTGTTAATTGGCTACACCTTC	CASSPVLIGYTF
NA	TRBV29-1	TRBJ1-1	NA	TGCAGCGTTGTGAGTCGGAACACTGAAGCTTTCTTT	CSVVSRNTEAFF
NA	TRBV30	TRBJ1-2	TRBD1	TGTGCCTGGAGTCCGACTACAGGGGTGGGCTACACCTTC	CAWSPTTGVGYTF
NA	TRBV4-3	TRBJ1-6	NA	TGCGCCAGCAGCCCGGCGAGACCGCGGGGGGGATCCTATAATTCACCCCTCCACTTT	CASSPARPRGGSYNSPLHF
NA	TRBV4-1	TRBJ1-2	TRBD1	TGCGCCAGCAGCCAGTTCACAGGGACAGCCAAAGCTAACTATGGCTACACCTTC	CASSQFTGTAKANYGYTF
NA	TRBV2	TRBJ2-5	TRBD1	TGTGCCAGCAGAGCGACAGGGGGGATACGAGAGACCCAGTACTTC	CASRATGGIRETQYF
NA	TRBV4-3	TRBJ1-1	NA	TGCGCCAGCAGCCCCCTGAGCGGACTGATGAAAGAAGCTTTCTTT	CASSPLSGLMKEAFF
NA	TRBV27	TRBJ1-1	NA	TGTGCCAGCAGCCGAGGTAGGAACACTGAAGCTTTCTTT	CASSRGRNTEAFF
NA	TRBV12-3/TRBV12-4	TRBJ1-2	NA	TGTGCCAGCAGTTCTGGGGGCTCTGGCTACACCTTC	CASSSGGSGYTF
NA	TRBV10-1	TRBJ2-3	NA	TGCGCCAGCAGCAGGACTGCCGATACGCAGTATTTT	CASSRTADTQYF
NA	TRBV6-5	TRBJ1-3	NA	TGTGCCCATTTGGACGGACTCTCTGGAAACACCATATATTTT	CAHLDGLSGNTIYF
few	TRBV6-6	TRBJ1-5	NA	TGTGCCAGCAGTTGGGGGGGTAATCAGCCCCAGCATTTT	CASSWGGNQPQHF
NA	TRBV6-4	TRBJ1-6	NA	TGTGCCAGCCCATTTACTCTGACAGGTCGGGATTCACCCCTCCACTTT	CASPFTLTGRDSPLHF
NA	TRBV6-5	TRBJ2-5	TRBD1	TGTGCCAGCACCCGGGACAGGGGGGAGACCCAGTACTTC	CASTRDRGETQYF
few	TRBV27	TRBJ1-5	NA	TGTGCCAGCAGTCTTTCGACAGCCTTTAATCAGCCCCAGCATTTT	CASSLSTAFNQPQHF
once	TRBV21-1	TRBJ2-3	NA	TGTGCCAGCAGCAAATGGGCGGGGACTTCCGTGATCACGCAGTATTTT	CASSKWAGTSVITQYF
NA	TRBV4-1	TRBJ2-3	NA	TGCGCCAGCAGAAGACTAACAACAGATACGCAGTATTTT	CASRRLTTDTQYF
NA	TRBV3-1/TRBV3-2	TRBJ1-3	NA	TGTGCCAGCAGCCATCTGAGTGGAAACACCATATATTTT	CASSHLSGNTIYF
NA	TRBV28	TRBJ2-3	TRBD2	TGTGCCAGCAGTTTTGACCCCGAGACTAGCGGGCTCAGCACAGATACGCAGTATTTT	CASSFDPETSGLSTDTQYF
NA	TRBV27	TRBJ2-2	TRBD2	TGTGCCAGCAGTTTGCGGGGGGGCGACACCGGGGAGCTGTTTTTT	CASSLRGGDTGELFF
few	TRBV7-2	TRBJ2-6	TRBD2	TGTGCCAGCACCCGGGGGGGGTCTTCTGGGGCCAACGTCCTGACTTTC	CASTRGGSSGANVLTF
NA	TRBV9	TRBJ2-1	TRBD2	TGTGCCAGCAGCGTAGCGGGGGGTTCCTTCTACAATGAGCAGTTCTTC	CASSVAGGSFYNEQFF
NA	TRBV7-2	TRBJ1-5	NA	TGTGCCAGCACCGACTACCCCGGCGGCAATCAGCCCCAGCATTTT	CASTDYPGGNQPQHF
NA	TRBV10-3	TRBJ1-3	TRBD1	TGTGCCATCAGCCTGGGACAGGGGTTTATCTCTGGAAACACCATATATTTT	CAISLGQGFISGNTIYF
NA	TRBV5-6	TRBJ2-2	TRBD1	TGTGCCAGCAGCGCCCTGGGGACAGGGAACACCGGGGAGCTGTTTTTT	CASSALGTGNTGELFF
few	TRBV5-6	TRBJ1-2	NA	TGTGCCAGCAGCTTGACATTGGAGGGCTACACCTTC	CASSLTLEGYTF
NA	TRBV5-1	TRBJ1-6	TRBD1	TGCGCCAGCAGCCCCCAGGTGAGGTCAGGGGGCAGGTCACCCCTCCACTTT	CASSPQVRSGGRSPLHF
few	TRBV7-9	TRBJ1-2	NA	TGTGCCAGCAGCTGGGTAGGGGACTATGGCTACACCTTC	CASSWVGDYGYTF
NA	TRBV27	TRBJ2-1	TRBD1	TGTGCCAGCAGTTCGGACAGGGGGTGGAATGAGCAGTTCTTC	CASSSDRGWNEQFF
NA	TRBV12-3/TRBV12-4	TRBJ1-1	NA	TGTGCCAGCAGTTTTGGACAAAATGAAGCTTTCTTT	CASSFGQNEAFF
NA	TRBV28	TRBJ1-6	TRBD1	TGTGCCAGCAGTCCTAGGACAGGGAACTCACCCCTCCACTTT	CASSPRTGNSPLHF